Sequencing of this T cell receptor beta chain was carried out in a study of cytomegalovirus exposure and HLA in healthy donors. Overall study context: The 100 million to 140 million unique TCR beta sequences, from roughly 180 million T cells, were found by an earlier analysis.

PCR employed 60 Vbeta and 13 Jbeta primers. Assay: immunoSEQ multiplex PCR; the TCRdb copy retains only in-frame clones and omits some. This table holds roughly 180,000 clones, approximately 80% found once. V was clipped by 4 bases and J by 7 bases; unmatched bases: 6. This CDR3 region has 14 residues. CDR1 SGHDT and CDR2 YYEEEE come from the germline V gene. The source of this sequence is a boy aged 2 to 9 in good health and CMV-seronegative. The specimen sequenced was PBMCs. The rearrangement uses TRBV5-6 and TRBJ2-1, with 9 bases identical to TRBD1. This chain's CDR3 is CASSQGQGGNEQFF. In DNA, the CDR3 is TGTGCCAGCAGCCAGGGACAGGGCGGAAATGAGCAGTTCTTC.